This is a list of T cell receptor beta chains from one sample in a study of control samples from healthy donors and cancer patients. Only in-frame clones appear in the TCRdb table, and some are missing; sequencing was by immunoSEQ multiplex PCR. This table has around 130,000 clones, 90% appearing once. Sequenced material: blood. These receptors were taken from a man between 18 and 29 years old in good health. Both conserved end residues are part of each CDR3. The order of the fields is V gene, D gene, clone size, J gene, CDR3 DNA, CDR3 protein. The D gene is left open where the match is weak. Expanded clones are given a class, and other clones once, few, many or no size at all.

TRBV2,NA,NA,TRBJ2-5,TGTGCCAGCAGTGAGTCCGAGGGTCTCGAGACCCAGTACTTC,CASSESEGLETQYF
TRBV7-8,TRBD1,once,TRBJ2-6,TGTGCCAGCAGCTTCGGGACAGGGAGCTCTGGGGCCAACGTCCTGACTTTC,CASSFGTGSSGANVLTF
TRBV9,TRBD2,NA,TRBJ2-5,TGTGCCAGCAGCGTAGTCGCTAGCGGGGGGGCCGGTGGAGAGACCCAGTACTTC,CASSVVASGGAGGETQYF
TRBV4-1,NA,once,TRBJ2-2,TGCGCCAGCAGCCAAGTTACCAGGGCGGGGGAGCTGTTTTTT,CASSQVTRAGELFF
TRBV19,NA,once,TRBJ1-2,TGTGCCAGTAGTATATTAGAAGGGCGGAGAACCTATGGCTACACCTTC,CASSILEGRRTYGYTF
TRBV5-4,TRBD2,once,TRBJ2-3,TGTGCCAGCAGCTTGTTACGGGGGGAGACGGATACGCAGTATTTT,CASSLLRGETDTQYF
TRBV15,NA,NA,TRBJ1-2,TGTGCCACCAGCAGAGAGGGGGGTTGGCGGGATAGTGGCTACACCTTC,CATSREGGWRDSGYTF
TRBV2,NA,NA,TRBJ1-1,TGTGCCAGCAGTGATGGAGCAAGCGGGAGAGCTTTCTTT,CASSDGASGRAFF
TRBV12-5,TRBD1,few,TRBJ2-5,TGTGCTAGTGGCCTCGGGACAGGTAGAGGGACCCAGTACTTC,CASGLGTGRGTQYF
TRBV12-3/TRBV12-4,NA,NA,TRBJ2-1,TGTGCCAGCGGAATAGCGCGGGGTGAAGAGCAGTTCTTC,CASGIARGEEQFF
TRBV7-3,NA,NA,TRBJ2-2,TGTGCCAGCAGCTTAGGGACCAGCACCGGGGAGCTGTTTTTT,CASSLGTSTGELFF
TRBV7-2,TRBD1,NA,TRBJ1-2,TGTGCCAGCAGCTTCGCGACAGGGGAAGGCGGCTACACCTTC,CASSFATGEGGYTF
TRBV19,NA,NA,TRBJ1-3,TGTGCCAGTAGTATCGAGGGGATTGGGCTCTCTGGAAACACCATATATTTT,CASSIEGIGLSGNTIYF
TRBV15,NA,NA,TRBJ1-5,TGTGCCACCAGCAGAGGGTCGGGGTTTGGCAATCAGCCCCAGCATTTT,CATSRGSGFGNQPQHF
TRBV9,NA,once,TRBJ2-3,TGTGCCAGCAGCGGTTCTAGCACAGATACGCAGTATTTT,CASSGSSTDTQYF
TRBV5-4,TRBD2,NA,TRBJ2-3,TGTGCCAGCAGCCGGGGACTAGCCCTCACAGATACGCAGTATTTT,CASSRGLALTDTQYF
TRBV19,NA,NA,TRBJ2-2,TGTGCCAGTAGTATCGCGGGGCTCGACACCGGGGAGCTGTTTTTT,CASSIAGLDTGELFF
TRBV3-1/TRBV3-2,TRBD1,NA,TRBJ2-4,TGTGCCAGCAGCCGGACAGGGAACATTCAGTACTTC,CASSRTGNIQYF
TRBV14,TRBD1,NA,TRBJ1-1,TGTGCCAGCAGCCAAGAGACGGGACAGGCGACTACTGAAGCTTTCTTT,CASSQETGQATTEAFF
TRBV6-2/TRBV6-3,NA,NA,TRBJ1-1,TGTGCCAGCAGTGCTCTGCAGGAGAACACTGAAGCTTTCTTT,CASSALQENTEAFF
TRBV11-2,NA,NA,TRBJ2-3,TGTGCCAGCAGCTTACACTCGACGGTCGGCACAGATACGCAGTATTTT,CASSLHSTVGTDTQYF
TRBV11-2,NA,NA,TRBJ1-1,TGTGCCAGCAGCCGACAGGAAGGTACTGAAGCTTTCTTT,CASSRQEGTEAFF
TRBV11-2,TRBD1,NA,TRBJ2-1,TGTGCCAGCAGCCCTACAGGGGCAGGGACCTACAATGAGCAGTTCTTC,CASSPTGAGTYNEQFF
TRBV7-2,NA,NA,TRBJ1-4,TGTGCCAGCAGCTTAAATTGGGGGGGTATGCAGATTAATGAAAAACTGTTTTTT,CASSLNWGGMQINEKLFF
TRBV12-3/TRBV12-4,NA,NA,TRBJ2-5,TGTGCCAGCAGGTATGGCCAAGAGACCCAGTACTTC,CASRYGQETQYF
TRBV30,NA,NA,TRBJ1-2,TGTGCCTGGAGGGACCGGGGGAGAGAGTCTTCTGGCTACACCTTC,CAWRDRGRESSGYTF
TRBV5-1,TRBD2,NA,TRBJ2-1,TGCGCCAGCAGCTCGGGGACTAGCGGGGCCAATGAGCAGTTCTTC,CASSSGTSGANEQFF
TRBV6-5,NA,NA,TRBJ1-1,TGTGCCAGTCAAGTCGGGGAGAACACTGAAGCTTTCTTT,CASQVGENTEAFF
TRBV7-9,TRBD2,NA,TRBJ2-5,TGTGCCAGCAGTTACGAAACGGGGGGAGAGACCCAGTACTTC,CASSYETGGETQYF
TRBV5-1,TRBD1,NA,TRBJ2-5,TGCGCCAGCAGCCTTGGACAGGTACAAGAGACCCAGTACTTC,CASSLGQVQETQYF
TRBV5-6,NA,NA,TRBJ1-1,TGTGCCAGCAGCCGACGAACCGAGAGAAACACTGAAGCTTTCTTT,CASSRRTERNTEAFF
TRBV11-3,NA,NA,TRBJ1-1,TGTGCCAGCAGCTTGGGAACGGGAGGGATGGAAGCTTTCTTT,CASSLGTGGMEAFF
TRBV21-1,NA,NA,TRBJ1-1,TGTGCCAGCAGCACTGACAGGGCTAGGAACACTGAAGCTTTCTTT,CASSTDRARNTEAFF
TRBV7-2,NA,NA,TRBJ2-7,TGTGCCAGCAGCCCGTTCGGAGGGTACGAGCAGTACTTC,CASSPFGGYEQYF
TRBV6-1,TRBD1,NA,TRBJ1-1,TGTGCCAGCAGTGAAGGGACAGGGGGGATGAACACTGAAGCTTTCTTT,CASSEGTGGMNTEAFF